Detailed here is one TCR beta chain. This sample is drawn from a study of cytomegalovirus exposure and HLA in healthy donors. The assay was immunoSEQ multiplex PCR, and TCRdb's table has in-frame clones only and misses some. The sample has approximately 300,000 clones, roughly 87% seen once. The CDR3 runs 11 residues. The ends were cut back, 6 bases at V and 3 bases at J, with 9 bases in the middle. Per germline, CDR1 DFQATT and CDR2 SNEGSKA (reference sequence). This chain joins TRBV20-1 and TRBJ2-7; possible D gene TRBD2, 5 bases. The sample consisted of PBMCs. The sequence was collected from a woman between 25 and 40 years old in good health and CMV-seropositive. CDR3 bases: TGCAGTGCAGGTCGGGACTACGAGCAGTACTTC. Protein product: CSAGRDYEQYF.